These 13 T cell receptor beta chains originate from one sample sequenced in a study of blood T cell repertoires in COVID-19. Sequenced by immunoSEQ multiplex PCR; TCRdb stores in-frame clones only, minus some. The sample lists about 220,000 clones, roughly 83% occurring once. Sequenced: PBMCs or T cells enriched from blood (not recorded which). These receptors were collected from a woman aged 40 to 50 with acute COVID-19.

This chain connects TRBV7-3 to TRBJ1-6, with a weak D call TRBD1 (5 bases). CDR1 SGHTA and CDR2 FQGTGA come from the germline V gene. V lost 1 base and J 7 bases, leaving 11 bases between the germline ends. The length of the CDR3 is 15 residues. This CDR3 reads CASSLNAGDNSPLHF. For the CDR3, the DNA is TGTGCCAGCAGCTTAAATGCGGGGGACAATTCACCCCTCCACTTT.

This chain joins TRBV18 and TRBJ2-1; TRBD2 matches 8 bases. The CDR3 loop spans 15 amino acids. CDR1 is KGHSH and CDR2 is LQKENI in the germline V gene. Trimming at V came to 0 bases and at J to 7 bases, leaving 5 bases not matched to a gene. CDR3 coding DNA: TGTGCCAGCTCACCACCTCGGGAGGGGGTGAATGAGCAGTTCTTC. This encodes CASSPPREGVNEQFF.

The chain couples TRBV15 to TRBJ2-3, with 10 bases lining up with TRBD2. After removal of 6 bases from V and 4 bases from J, the junction contained 7 bases not matched to a gene. The CDR3 consists of 15 residues. Per germline, CDR1 LNHNV and CDR2 YYDKDF (reference sequence). The CDR3 region is CATRESGGAADTQYF. The CDR3, as DNA: TGTGCCACCAGGGAAAGCGGGGGGGCAGCAGATACGCAGTATTTT.

This clone was recorded once. V gene TRBV7-2 combines with J gene TRBJ2-2, with no clear D. The CDR3 runs to 14 residues. Trimming left V 0 bases short and J 4 bases short, with 6 bases between. Looked up from germline, CDR1 is SGHTA and CDR2 is FQGNSA. The CDR3 DNA sequence: TGTGCCAGCAGCTTAGCGGGCGCCACCGGGGAGCTGTTTTTT. Its translation is CASSLAGATGELFF.

The V gene is TRBV4-2, the J gene TRBJ2-2; 9 bases map to TRBD2. Germline trimming cut 0 bases from V and 5 bases from J; bases unmatched to any gene: 4. CDR1 is LGHNA and CDR2 is YNFKEQ in the germline V gene. This CDR3 is 16 amino acids long. The CDR3 protein is CASSQESGGPTGELFF. The CDR3 bases are TGTGCCAGCAGCCAAGAAAGCGGGGGGCCTACCGGGGAGCTGTTTTTT.

The genes are TRBV15 and TRBJ1-2; 7 bases are a match to TRBD1. Per the germline V gene, CDR1 is LNHNV and CDR2 is YYDKDF (reference sequence). The CDR3 is 15 residues long. Germline trimming cut 1 base from V and 3 bases from J; bases unmatched to any gene: 5. The CDR3 sequence: CATSRGQGGDYGYTF. In DNA form, the CDR3 reads TGTGCCACCAGCAGAGGACAGGGTGGCGACTATGGCTACACCTTC.

About this clone itself: Distinct nucleotide sequences in the sample also encode this CDR3. The J gene is TRBJ2-1, the V gene TRBV11-3; 9 nucleotides align to TRBD2. There are 15 residues in the CDR3. Losses at the gene ends were 5 bases for V and 5 bases for J; bases not matched to a gene: 7. Per the germline V gene, CDR1 is SGHNT and CDR2 is YENEEA. The CDR3, as DNA: TGTGCCAGCAGCCTCGGGGCGGGGGGGCACAATGAGCAGTTCTTC. The encoded protein is CASSLGAGGHNEQFF.

The V call is TRBV12-3 or TRBV12-4, the J call TRBJ1-1; 8 bases are shared with TRBD1. This CDR3 is 13 amino acids long. The V gene end was trimmed by 8 bases and the J gene end by 5 bases; junction bases not matched to a gene: 7. This CDR3 is CASPRGLGTEAFF. The CDR3, as DNA: TGTGCCAGCCCCAGGGGGCTAGGGACTGAAGCTTTCTTT.

This chain joins TRBV10-2 and TRBJ1-1; a weak D match, TRBD1 (5 bases). CDR3 length: 13 amino acids. Trimming removed 5 bases from V and 6 bases from J, with 13 bases in between. The germline V gene has CDR1 WSHSY and CDR2 SAAADI. The CDR3 here is CASSRRDLPEAFF. CDR3 nucleotides: TGCGCCAGCAGTCGGCGGGACTTGCCTGAAGCTTTCTTT.

The chain employs TRBV7-9 and TRBJ2-3; D unclear. The CDR3 is 13 residues long. The V end lost 3 bases, the J end lost 2 bases, and 6 bases lay between the germline ends. Germline CDR1 reads SEHNR; CDR2 reads FQNEAQ (reference sequence). CDR3 in amino acids: CASSFGATDTQYF. The CDR3, as DNA: TGTGCCAGCAGCTTCGGAGCCACAGATACGCAGTATTTT.

The chain links TRBV7-2 to TRBJ2-5, with 8 bases matching TRBD2. Per the germline V gene, CDR1 is SGHTA and CDR2 is FQGNSA. CDR3 size: 16 residues. The V and J ends lost 2 bases and 5 bases, in that order; junction bases with no gene match: 10. CDR3 in amino acids: CASSLPSGGLGETQYF. CDR3 nucleotide sequence: TGTGCCAGCAGCTTACCTTCGGGGGGGCTGGGGGAGACCCAGTACTTC.

This clone was picked up one time. The chain combines TRBV14 with TRBJ2-1; TRBD2 matches 9 bases. Germline V gene sequence: CDR1 SGHDN, CDR2 FVKESK. This CDR3 comprises 15 residues. V trimming: 6 bases; J trimming: 1 base; junction bases outside the gene matches: 4. The CDR3 spells CASRQTSGSYNEQFF. DNA for the CDR3: TGTGCCAGCAGACAAACTAGCGGGTCCTACAATGAGCAGTTCTTC.

This clone was counted a single time. V gene TRBV6-5 combines with J gene TRBJ2-5; 11 nucleotides align to TRBD2. Germline CDR1 reads MNHEY; CDR2 reads SVGAGI. After removal of 5 bases from V and 4 bases from J, the junction contained 6 bases not matched to a gene. The CDR3 has 15 residues. The CDR3 reads CASSPNTSGRETQYF. CDR3 nucleotides: TGTGCCAGCAGTCCCAATACTAGCGGGAGAGAGACCCAGTACTTC.